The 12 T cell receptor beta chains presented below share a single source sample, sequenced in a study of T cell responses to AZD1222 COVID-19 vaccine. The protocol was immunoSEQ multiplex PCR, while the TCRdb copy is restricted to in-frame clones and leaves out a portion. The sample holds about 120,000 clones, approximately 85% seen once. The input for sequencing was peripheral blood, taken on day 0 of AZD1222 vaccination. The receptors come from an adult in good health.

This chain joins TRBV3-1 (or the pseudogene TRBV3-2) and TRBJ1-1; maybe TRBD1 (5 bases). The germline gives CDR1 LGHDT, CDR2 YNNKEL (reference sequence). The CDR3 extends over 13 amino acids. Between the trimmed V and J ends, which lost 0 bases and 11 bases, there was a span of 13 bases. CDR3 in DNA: TGTGCCAGCAGCCAAGATGGGCCAGGGTATGCTTTCTTT. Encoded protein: CASSQDGPGYAFF.

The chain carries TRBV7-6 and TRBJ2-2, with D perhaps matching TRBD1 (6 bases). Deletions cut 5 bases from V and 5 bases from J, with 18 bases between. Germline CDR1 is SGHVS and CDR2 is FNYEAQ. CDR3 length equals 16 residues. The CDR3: CASSPDPGVVTGELFF. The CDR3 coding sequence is TGTGCCAGCAGCCCCGACCCAGGGGTGGTGACCGGGGAGCTGTTTTTT.

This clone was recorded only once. The CDR3 coding sequence is TGTGCCACCAGTGACCCGATCAGCACAGATACGCAGTATTTT. This sequence encodes CATSDPISTDTQYF. V is TRBV24-1 and J is TRBJ2-3; D is unresolved. Trimming took off 4 bases at V and 0 bases at J, with 7 bases between the two ends. CDR1 KGHDR and CDR2 SFDVKD come from the germline V gene. The CDR3 sequence is 14 residues long.

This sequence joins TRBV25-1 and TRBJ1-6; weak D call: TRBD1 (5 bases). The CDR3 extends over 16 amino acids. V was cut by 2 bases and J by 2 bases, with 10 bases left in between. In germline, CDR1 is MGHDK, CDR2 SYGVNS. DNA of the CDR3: TGTGCCAGCAGTGAACATGGCAGGGCCTATAATTCACCCCTCCACTTT. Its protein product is CASSEHGRAYNSPLHF.

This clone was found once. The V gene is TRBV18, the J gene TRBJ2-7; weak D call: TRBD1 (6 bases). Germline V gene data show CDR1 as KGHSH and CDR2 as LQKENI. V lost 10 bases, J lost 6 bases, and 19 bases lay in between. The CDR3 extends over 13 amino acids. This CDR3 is CATSGTNPGEQYF. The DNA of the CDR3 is TGTGCCACCTCCGGGACAAACCCTGGCGAGCAGTACTTC.

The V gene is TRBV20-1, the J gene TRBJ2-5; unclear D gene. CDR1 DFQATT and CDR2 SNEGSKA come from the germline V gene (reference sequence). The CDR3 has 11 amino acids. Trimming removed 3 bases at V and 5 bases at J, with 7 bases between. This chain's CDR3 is CSARARETQYF. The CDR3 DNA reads TGCAGTGCTAGGGCTCGTGAGACCCAGTACTTC.

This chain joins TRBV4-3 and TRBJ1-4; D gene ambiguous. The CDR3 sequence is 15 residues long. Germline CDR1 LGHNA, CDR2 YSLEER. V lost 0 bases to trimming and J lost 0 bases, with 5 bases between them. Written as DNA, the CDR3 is TGCGCCAGCAGCCAAGAGTCTGCAACTAATGAAAAACTGTTTTTT. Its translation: CASSQESATNEKLFF.

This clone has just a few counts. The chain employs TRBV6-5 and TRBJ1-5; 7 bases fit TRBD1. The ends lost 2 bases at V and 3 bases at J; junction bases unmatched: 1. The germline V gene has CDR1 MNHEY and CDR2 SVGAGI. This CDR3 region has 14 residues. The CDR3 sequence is CASSYKGANQPQHF. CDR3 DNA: TGTGCCAGCAGTTACAAGGGGGCCAATCAGCCCCAGCATTTT.

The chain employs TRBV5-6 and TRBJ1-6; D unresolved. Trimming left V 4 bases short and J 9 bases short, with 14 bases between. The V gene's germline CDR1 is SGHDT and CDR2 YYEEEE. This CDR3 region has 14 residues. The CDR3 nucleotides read TGTGCCAGCAGCGGGGAGGGCGTTGGTTCACCCCTCCACTTT. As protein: CASSGEGVGSPLHF.

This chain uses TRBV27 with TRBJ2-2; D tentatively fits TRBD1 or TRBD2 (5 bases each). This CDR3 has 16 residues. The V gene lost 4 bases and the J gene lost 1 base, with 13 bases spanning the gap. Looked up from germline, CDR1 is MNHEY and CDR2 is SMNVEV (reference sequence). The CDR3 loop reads CASSSRGSRNTGELFF. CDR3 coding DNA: TGTGCCAGCAGTTCGAGGGGTTCTCGGAACACCGGGGAGCTGTTTTTT.

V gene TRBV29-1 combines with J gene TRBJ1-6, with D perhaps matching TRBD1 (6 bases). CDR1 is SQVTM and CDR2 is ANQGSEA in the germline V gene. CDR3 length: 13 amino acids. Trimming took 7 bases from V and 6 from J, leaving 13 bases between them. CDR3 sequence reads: CSALTGFNSPLHF. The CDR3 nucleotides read TGCAGCGCCCTTACAGGGTTTAATTCACCCCTCCACTTT. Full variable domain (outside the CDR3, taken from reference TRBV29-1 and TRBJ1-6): SAVISQKPSRDICQRGTSLTIQCQVDSQVTMMFWYRQQPGQSLTLIATANQGSEATYESGFVIDKFPISRPNLTFSTLTVSNMSPEDSSIYLCSALTGFNSPLHFGNGTRLTVT.

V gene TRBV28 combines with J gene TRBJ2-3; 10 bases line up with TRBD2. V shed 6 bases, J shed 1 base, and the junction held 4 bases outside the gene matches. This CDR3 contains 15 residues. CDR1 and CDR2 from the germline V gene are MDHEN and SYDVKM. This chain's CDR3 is CASRPTSGGTDTQYF. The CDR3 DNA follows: TGTGCCAGCAGACCTACTAGCGGGGGCACAGATACGCAGTATTTT.